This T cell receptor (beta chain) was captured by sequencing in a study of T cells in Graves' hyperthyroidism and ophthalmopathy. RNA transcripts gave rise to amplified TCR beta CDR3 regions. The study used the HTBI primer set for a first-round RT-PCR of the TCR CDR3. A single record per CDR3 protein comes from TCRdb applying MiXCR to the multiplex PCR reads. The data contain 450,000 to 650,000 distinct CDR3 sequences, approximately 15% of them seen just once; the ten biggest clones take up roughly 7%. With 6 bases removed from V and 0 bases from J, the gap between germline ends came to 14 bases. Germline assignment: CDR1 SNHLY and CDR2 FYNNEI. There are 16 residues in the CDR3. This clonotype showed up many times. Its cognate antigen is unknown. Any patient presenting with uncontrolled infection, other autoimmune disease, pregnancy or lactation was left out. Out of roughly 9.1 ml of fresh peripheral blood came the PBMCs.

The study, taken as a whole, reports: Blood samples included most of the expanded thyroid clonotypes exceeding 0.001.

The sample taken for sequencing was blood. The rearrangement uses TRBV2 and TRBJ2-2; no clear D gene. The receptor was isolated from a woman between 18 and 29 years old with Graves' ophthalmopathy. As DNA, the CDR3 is TGTGCCAGCAGGAACGGCATCCTCGCGAACACCGGGGAGCTGTTTTTT. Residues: CASRNGILANTGELFF.